This T cell receptor beta chain was recovered during a study of human T cells and chemical hapten exposure. This clonotype was detected ten times or more. TCRdb recomputed calls from the RACE reads with MiXCR, one row per CDR3 protein. There are about 380,000 distinct CDR3 sequences in the sample; 5.1% occur only once, and approximately 2.8% lies in the top ten. Per the germline V gene, CDR1 is MNHEY and CDR2 is SMNVEV (reference sequence). Trimming removed 3 bases from V and 2 bases from J; junction bases left unmatched: 3. This CDR3 spans 14 amino acids. Described time point: pre-sensitization, week 0. Treatment given: therapeutic diphenylcyclopropenone sensitization with weekly scalp DPC.

The sample in question was whole blood, obtained in connection with sensitization to the hapten diphenylcyclopropenone (DPC). The clonotype comes from a woman in her forties or fifties with alopecia areata. Some clones in this sample may be carry-over from other donors' samples. The chain joins TRBV27 to TRBJ1-1, with TRBD1 matching 7 bases. The CDR3 reads CASSLGQSNTEAFF. The DNA of the CDR3 is TGTGCCAGCAGTTTGGGACAGAGTAACACTGAAGCTTTCTTT.